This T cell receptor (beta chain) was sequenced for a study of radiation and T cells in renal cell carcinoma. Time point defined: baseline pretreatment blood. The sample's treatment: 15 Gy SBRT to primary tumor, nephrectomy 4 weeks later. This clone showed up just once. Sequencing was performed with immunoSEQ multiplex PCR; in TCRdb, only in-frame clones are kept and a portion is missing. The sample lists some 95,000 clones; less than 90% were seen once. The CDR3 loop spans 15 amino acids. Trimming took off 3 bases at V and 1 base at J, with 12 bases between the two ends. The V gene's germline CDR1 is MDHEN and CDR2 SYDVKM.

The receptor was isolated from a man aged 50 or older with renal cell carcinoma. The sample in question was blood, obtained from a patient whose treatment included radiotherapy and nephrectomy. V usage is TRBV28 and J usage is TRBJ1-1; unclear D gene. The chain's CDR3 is CASSFGTASNTEAFF. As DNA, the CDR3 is TGTGCCAGCAGTTTTGGAACCGCATCGAACACTGAAGCTTTCTTT.